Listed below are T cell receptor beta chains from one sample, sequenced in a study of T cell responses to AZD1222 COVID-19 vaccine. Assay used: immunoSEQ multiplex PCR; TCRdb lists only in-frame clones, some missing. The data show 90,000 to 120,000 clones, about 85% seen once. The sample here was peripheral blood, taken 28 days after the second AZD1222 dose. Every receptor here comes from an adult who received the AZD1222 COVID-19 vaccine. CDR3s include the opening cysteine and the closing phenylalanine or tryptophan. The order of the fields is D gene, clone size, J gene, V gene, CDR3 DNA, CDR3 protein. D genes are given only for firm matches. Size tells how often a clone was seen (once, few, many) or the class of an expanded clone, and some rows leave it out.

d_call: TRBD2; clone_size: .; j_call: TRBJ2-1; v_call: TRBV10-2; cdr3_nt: TGCGCCAGCAGTTCCCGGGACTACTACAATGAGCAGTTCTTC; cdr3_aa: CASSSRDYYNEQFF
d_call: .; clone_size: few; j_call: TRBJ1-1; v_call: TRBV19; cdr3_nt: TGTGCCAGTAGTATGGACGCGCGGGGCACTGAAGCTTTCTTT; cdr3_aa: CASSMDARGTEAFF
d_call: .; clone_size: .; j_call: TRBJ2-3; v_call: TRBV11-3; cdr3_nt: TGTGCCAGCAGCTTTGGAGAAAGCACAGATACGCAGTATTTT; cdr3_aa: CASSFGESTDTQYF
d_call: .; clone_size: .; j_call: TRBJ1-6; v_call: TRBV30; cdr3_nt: TGTGCCTGGGGGGCTTCCTATAATTCACCCCTCCACTTT; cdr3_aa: CAWGASYNSPLHF
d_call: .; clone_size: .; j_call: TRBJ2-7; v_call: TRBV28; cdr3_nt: TGTGCCAGCTGGTCCGGGGGCCTTACCTACGAGCAGTACTTC; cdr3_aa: CASWSGGLTYEQYF
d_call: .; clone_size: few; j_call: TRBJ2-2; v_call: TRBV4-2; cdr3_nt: TGTGCCAGCAGCCAGGACTGGGGACAAAACACCGGGGAGCTGTTTTTT; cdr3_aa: CASSQDWGQNTGELFF
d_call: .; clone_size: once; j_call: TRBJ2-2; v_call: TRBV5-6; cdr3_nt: TGTGCCAGCAGCCCAGGGCCTGGGACTTACACCGGGGAGCTGTTTTTT; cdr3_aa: CASSPGPGTYTGELFF
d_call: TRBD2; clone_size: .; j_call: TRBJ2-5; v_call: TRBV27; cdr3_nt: TGTGCCAGCAGTTTATTCGGACTAGCGGGATCCCTTCAAGAGACCCAGTACTTC; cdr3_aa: CASSLFGLAGSLQETQYF
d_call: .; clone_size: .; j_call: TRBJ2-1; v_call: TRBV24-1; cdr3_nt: TGTGCCACCAGTATCAGTGCCAGGGCCCCCTACAATGAGCAGTTCTTC; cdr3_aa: CATSISARAPYNEQFF
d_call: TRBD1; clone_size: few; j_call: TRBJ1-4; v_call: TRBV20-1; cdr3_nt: TGCAGTGCTAGGACAGGGTCCAAACTGTTTTTT; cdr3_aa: CSARTGSKLFF
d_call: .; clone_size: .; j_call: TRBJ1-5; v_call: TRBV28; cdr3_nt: TGTGCCAGCAGTGGGGGGATAGGGAATCAGCCCCAGCATTTT; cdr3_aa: CASSGGIGNQPQHF
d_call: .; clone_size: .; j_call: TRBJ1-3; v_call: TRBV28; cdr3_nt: TGTGCCAGCAGTTCTGTCGGAAACACCATATATTTT; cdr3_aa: CASSSVGNTIYF
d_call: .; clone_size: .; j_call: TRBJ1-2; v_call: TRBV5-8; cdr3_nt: TGTGCCAGCAGCTTGGAGTCCGGGCCCTATGGCTACACCTTC; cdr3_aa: CASSLESGPYGYTF
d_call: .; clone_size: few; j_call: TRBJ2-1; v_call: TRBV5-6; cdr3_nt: TGTGCCAGCAGCTACTACGGGGAGGCTAGAGCCTACAATGAGCAGTTCTTC; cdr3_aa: CASSYYGEARAYNEQFF
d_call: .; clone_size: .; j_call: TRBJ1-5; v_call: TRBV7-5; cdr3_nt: TGTGTCAGAAGGTTCATGGGGGCGAGCAATCAGCCCCAGCATTTT; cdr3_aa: CVRRFMGASNQPQHF
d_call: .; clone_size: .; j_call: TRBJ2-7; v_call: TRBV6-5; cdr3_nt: TGTGCCAGCAGGGGACTTAGGGGAGAGCAGTACTTC; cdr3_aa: CASRGLRGEQYF
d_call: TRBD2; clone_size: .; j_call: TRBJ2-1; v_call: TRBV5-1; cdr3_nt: TGCGCCAGCAGCGTAATGACTAGCGGGGTCCTCAATGAGCAGTTCTTC; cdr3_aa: CASSVMTSGVLNEQFF
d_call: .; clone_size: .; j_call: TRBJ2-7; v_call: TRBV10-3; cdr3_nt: TGTGCCATCAGACAGGATAGCGCCTACGAGCAGTACTTC; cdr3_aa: CAIRQDSAYEQYF
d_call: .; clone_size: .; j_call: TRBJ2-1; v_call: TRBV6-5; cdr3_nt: TGTGCCAGCAGTTACTCCGCCTACAATGAGCAGTTCTTC; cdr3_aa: CASSYSAYNEQFF
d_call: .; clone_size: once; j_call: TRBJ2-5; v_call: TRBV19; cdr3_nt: TGTGCCAGCTCGCCAAGGGGCAGGGAGACCCAGTACTTC; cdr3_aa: CASSPRGRETQYF
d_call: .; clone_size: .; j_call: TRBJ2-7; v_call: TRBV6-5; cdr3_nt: TGTGCCAGCAGTTACAGGCACGGACTATACGAGCAGTACTTC; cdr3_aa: CASSYRHGLYEQYF
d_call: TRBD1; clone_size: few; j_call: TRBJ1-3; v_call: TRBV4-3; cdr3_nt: TGCGCCAGCAGCCATGGTTACCGGGACAGGGGGCTCGGAAACACCATATATTTT; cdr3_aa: CASSHGYRDRGLGNTIYF
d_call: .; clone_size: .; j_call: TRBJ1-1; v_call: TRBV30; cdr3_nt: TGTGCCTGGAGTGTAGGTATAACCAATGAAGCTTTCTTT; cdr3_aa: CAWSVGITNEAFF
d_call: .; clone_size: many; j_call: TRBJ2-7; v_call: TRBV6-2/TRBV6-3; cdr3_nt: TGTGCCAGCAGCCTAGATATTAGCTCCTACGAGCAGTACTTC; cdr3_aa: CASSLDISSYEQYF
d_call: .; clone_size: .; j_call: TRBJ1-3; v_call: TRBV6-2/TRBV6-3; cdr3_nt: TGTGCCAGCAGTTACATCGTGGCAGGCTCTGGAAACACCATATATTTT; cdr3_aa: CASSYIVAGSGNTIYF
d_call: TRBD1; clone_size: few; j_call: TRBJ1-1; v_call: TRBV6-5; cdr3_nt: TGTGCCAGCATCATTTTAGGGACAGAGAACACTGAAGCTTTCTTT; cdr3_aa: CASIILGTENTEAFF
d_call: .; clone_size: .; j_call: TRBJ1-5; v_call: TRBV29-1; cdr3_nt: TGCAGCGTTGGGTCAGGGAATCAGCCCCAGCATTTT; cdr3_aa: CSVGSGNQPQHF
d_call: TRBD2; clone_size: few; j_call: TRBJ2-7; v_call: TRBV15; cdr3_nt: TGTGCCACCAGCAGATCGGGGACTAGCCGTTTCTACGAGCAGTACTTC; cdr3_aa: CATSRSGTSRFYEQYF
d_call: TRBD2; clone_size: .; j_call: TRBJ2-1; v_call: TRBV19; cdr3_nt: TGTGCCAGTAGTATACTACTAGCGGGCAATGAGCAGTTCTTC; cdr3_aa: CASSILLAGNEQFF
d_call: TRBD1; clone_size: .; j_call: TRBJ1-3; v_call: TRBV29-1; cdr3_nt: TGCAGCGTCGCCTGGACAGGGGCCGGAAACACCATATATTTT; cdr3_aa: CSVAWTGAGNTIYF
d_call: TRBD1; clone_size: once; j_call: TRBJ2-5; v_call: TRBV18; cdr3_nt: TGTGCCAGCTCACCAACGGGGACAGGGAAAGTTGAGACCCAGTACTTC; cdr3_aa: CASSPTGTGKVETQYF
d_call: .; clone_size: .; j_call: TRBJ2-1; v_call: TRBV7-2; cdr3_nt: TGTGCCAGCAGCGATGGAGGGGGCTGGGATGAGCAGTTCTTC; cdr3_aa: CASSDGGGWDEQFF
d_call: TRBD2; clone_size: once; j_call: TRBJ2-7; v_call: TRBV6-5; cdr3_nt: TGTGCCAGCAGTTTGACTAGCGCGGACGAGCAGTACTTC; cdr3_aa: CASSLTSADEQYF